This TCR beta chain was recovered during a study of OX40 agonist ivuxolimab in advanced cancers. Sequencing was performed with immunoSEQ multiplex PCR; in TCRdb, only in-frame clones are kept and a portion is missing. The data show around 66,000 clones, around nine tenths seen once. Only one count was recorded for this clone. The CDR3 totals 18 residues. Trimming at V came to 5 bases and at J to 0 bases, leaving 11 bases not matched to a gene. Germline V gene lookup returns CDR1 SEHNR and CDR2 FQNEAQ (reference sequence). This TCR was sampled from an adult with an advanced solid tumor such as melanoma, head and neck, liver or kidney cancer. This specimen was CD4+ or CD8+ T cells sorted from blood, taken in a trial of the OX40 agonist ivuxolimab. The chain combines TRBV7-9 with TRBJ1-5, with TRBD1 identical over 9 bases. The CDR3 is CASSQDRGRGYSNQPQHF. The CDR3 DNA follows: TGTGCCAGCAGCCAGGACAGGGGTAGGGGATATAGCAATCAGCCCCAGCATTTT.